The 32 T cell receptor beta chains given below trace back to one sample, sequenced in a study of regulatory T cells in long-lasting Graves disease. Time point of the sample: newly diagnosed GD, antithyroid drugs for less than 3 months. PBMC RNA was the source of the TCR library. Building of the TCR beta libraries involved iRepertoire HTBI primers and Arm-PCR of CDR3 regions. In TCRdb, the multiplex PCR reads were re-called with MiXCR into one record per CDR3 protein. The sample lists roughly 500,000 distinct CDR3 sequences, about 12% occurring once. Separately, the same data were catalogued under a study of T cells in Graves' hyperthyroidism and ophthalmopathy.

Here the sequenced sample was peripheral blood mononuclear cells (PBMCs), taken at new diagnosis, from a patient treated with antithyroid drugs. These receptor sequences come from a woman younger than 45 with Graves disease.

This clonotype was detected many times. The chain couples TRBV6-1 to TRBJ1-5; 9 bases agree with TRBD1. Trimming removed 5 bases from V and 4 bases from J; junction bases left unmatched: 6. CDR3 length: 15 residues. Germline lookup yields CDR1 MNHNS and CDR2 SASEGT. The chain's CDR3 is CASSIGQGKNQPQHF. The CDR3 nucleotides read TGTGCCAGCAGTATAGGACAGGGGAAGAATCAGCCCCAGCATTTT.

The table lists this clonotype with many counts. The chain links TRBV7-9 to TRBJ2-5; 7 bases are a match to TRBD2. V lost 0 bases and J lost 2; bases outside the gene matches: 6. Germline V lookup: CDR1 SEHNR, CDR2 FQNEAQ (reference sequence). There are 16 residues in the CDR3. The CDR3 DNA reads TGTGCCAGCAGCTTAGCCTGGGGACTAAATCAAGAGACCCAGTACTTC. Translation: CASSLAWGLNQETQYF.

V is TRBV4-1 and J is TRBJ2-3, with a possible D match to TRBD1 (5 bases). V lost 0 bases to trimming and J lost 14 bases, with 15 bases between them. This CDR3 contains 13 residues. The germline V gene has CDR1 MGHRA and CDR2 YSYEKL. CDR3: CASSQDLRRVGYF. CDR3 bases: TGCGCCAGCAGCCAAGATCTACGCAGGGTGGGGTATTTT.

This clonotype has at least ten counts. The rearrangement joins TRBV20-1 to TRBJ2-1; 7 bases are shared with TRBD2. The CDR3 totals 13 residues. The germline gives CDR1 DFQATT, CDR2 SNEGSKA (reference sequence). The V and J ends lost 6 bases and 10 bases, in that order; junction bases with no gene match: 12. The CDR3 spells CSATQGGSWEQFF. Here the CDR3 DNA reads TGCAGTGCAACCCAGGGCGGGAGCTGGGAGCAGTTCTTC.

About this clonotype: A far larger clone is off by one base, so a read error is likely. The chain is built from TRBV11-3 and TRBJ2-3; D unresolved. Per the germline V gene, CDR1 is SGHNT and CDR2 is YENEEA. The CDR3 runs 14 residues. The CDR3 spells CASSSYLETDAQYF. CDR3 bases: TGTGCCAGCAGCTCCTATCTCGAAACAGATGCGCAGTATTTT.

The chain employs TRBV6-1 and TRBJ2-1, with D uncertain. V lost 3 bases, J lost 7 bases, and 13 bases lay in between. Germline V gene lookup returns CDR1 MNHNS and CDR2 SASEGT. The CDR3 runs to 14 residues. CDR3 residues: CASSEHLGRNEQFF. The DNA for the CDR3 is TGTGCCAGCAGTGAGCACCTAGGCAGGAATGAGCAGTTCTTC.

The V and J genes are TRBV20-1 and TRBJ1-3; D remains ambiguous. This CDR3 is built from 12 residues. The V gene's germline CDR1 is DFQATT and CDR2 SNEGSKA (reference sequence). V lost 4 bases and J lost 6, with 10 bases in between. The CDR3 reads CSAKRGQNTIYF. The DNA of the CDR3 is TGCAGTGCTAAGAGAGGCCAAAACACCATATATTTT.

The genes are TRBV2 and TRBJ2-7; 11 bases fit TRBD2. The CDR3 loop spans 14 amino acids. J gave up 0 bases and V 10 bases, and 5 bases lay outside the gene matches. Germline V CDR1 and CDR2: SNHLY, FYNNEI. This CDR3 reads CATGLAGSSYEQYF. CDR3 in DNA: TGTGCCACCGGACTAGCGGGTTCCTCCTACGAGCAGTACTTC.

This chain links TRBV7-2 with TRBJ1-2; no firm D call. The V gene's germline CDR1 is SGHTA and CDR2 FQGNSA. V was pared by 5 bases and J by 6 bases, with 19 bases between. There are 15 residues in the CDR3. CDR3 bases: TGTGCCAGCAGCCTTAGCTCGGGAAGTTTCGATGGCTACACCTTC. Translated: CASSLSSGSFDGYTF.

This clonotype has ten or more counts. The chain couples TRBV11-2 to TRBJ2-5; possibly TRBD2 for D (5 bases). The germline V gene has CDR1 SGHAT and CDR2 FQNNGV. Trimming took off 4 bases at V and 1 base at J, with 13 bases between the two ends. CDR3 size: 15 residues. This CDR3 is CASSSRRGFQETQYF. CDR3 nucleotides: TGTGCCAGCAGCTCAAGACGGGGATTCCAAGAGACCCAGTACTTC.

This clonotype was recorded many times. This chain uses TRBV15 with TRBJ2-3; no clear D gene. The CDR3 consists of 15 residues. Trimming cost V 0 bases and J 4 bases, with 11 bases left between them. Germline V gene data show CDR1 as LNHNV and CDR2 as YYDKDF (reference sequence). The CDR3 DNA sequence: TGTGCCACCAGCAGAGATGGGTTCAGTCCAGATACGCAGTATTTT. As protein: CATSRDGFSPDTQYF.

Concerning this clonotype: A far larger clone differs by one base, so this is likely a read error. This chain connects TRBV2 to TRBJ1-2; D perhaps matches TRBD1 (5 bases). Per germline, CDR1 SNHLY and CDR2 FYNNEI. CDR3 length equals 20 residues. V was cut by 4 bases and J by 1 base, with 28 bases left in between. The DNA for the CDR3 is TGTGCCAGCAGTGCCATTAGGGGCGCTTTTTCGGATACAATTAACTATGGCTACACCTTC. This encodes CASSAIRGAFSDTINYGYTF.

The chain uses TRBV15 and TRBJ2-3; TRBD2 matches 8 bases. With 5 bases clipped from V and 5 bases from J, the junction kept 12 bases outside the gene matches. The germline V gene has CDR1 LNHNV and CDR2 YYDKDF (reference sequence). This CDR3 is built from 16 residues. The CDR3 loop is CATSGLAGLSGDTQYF. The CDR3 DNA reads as TGTGCCACCAGCGGGTTAGCGGGATTGTCTGGAGATACGCAGTATTTT.

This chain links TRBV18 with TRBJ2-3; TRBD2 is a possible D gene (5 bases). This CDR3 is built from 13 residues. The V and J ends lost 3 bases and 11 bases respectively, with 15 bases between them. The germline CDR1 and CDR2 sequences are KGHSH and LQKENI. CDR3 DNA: TGTGCCAGCTCACCCGCGGCGGGTTGGGGGCAGTATTTT. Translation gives CASSPAAGWGQYF. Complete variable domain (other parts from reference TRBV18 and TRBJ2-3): NAGVMQNPRHLVRRRGQEARLRCSPMKGHSHVYWYRQLPEEGLKFMVYLQKENIIDESGMPKERFSAEFPKEGPSILRIQQVVRGDSAAYFCASSPAAGWGQYFGPGTRLTVL.

The CDR3 region is CASSVTTTTGNLGGSSGNTIYF. DNA for the CDR3: TGTGCCAGCAGCGTAACGACGACAACAGGGAACCTTGGAGGAAGCTCTGGAAACACCATATATTTT. The chain couples TRBV9 to TRBJ1-3, with D perhaps matching TRBD1 (6 bases). The V end was cut by 1 base, the J end by 0 bases, with 29 bases between. CDR1 SGDLS and CDR2 YYNGEE come from the germline V gene. This CDR3 spans 22 amino acids. The full variable domain, in which reference TRBV9 and TRBJ1-3 provide the parts outside the CDR3, is DSGVTQTPKHLITATGQRVTLRCSPRSGDLSVYWYQQSLDQGLQFLIQYYNGEERAKGNILERFSAQQFPDLHSELNLSSLELGDSALYFCASSVTTTTGNLGGSSGNTIYFGEGSWLTVV.

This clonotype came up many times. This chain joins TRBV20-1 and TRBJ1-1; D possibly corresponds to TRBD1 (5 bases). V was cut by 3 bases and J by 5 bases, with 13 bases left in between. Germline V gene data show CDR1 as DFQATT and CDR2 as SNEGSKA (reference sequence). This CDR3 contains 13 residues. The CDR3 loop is CSARGDSWTEAFF. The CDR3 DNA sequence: TGCAGTGCTAGGGGGGATTCGTGGACTGAAGCTTTCTTT.

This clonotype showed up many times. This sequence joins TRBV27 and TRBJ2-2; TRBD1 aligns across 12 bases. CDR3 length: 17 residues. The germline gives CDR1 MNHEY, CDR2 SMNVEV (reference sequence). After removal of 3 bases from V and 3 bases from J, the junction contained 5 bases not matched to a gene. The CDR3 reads CASSLWGQGAYTGELFF. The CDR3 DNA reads TGTGCCAGCAGTTTGTGGGGACAGGGGGCATACACCGGGGAGCTGTTTTTT.

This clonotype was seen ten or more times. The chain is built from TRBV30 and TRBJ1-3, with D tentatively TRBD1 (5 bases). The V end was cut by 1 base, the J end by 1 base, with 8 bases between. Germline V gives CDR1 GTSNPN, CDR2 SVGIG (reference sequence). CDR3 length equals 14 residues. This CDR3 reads CAWSGTFSGNTIYF. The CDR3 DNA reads TGTGCCTGGAGTGGGACATTTTCTGGAAACACCATATATTTT.

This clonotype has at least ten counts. The CDR3 loop is CATFGTGEPYEQYF. CDR3 coding DNA: TGTGCCACCTTCGGGACAGGGGAACCCTACGAGCAGTACTTC. V is TRBV28 and J is TRBJ2-7; 10 bases line up with TRBD1. V shed 10 bases, J shed 2 bases, and the junction held 8 bases outside the gene matches. Germline lookup yields CDR1 MDHEN and CDR2 SYDVKM. The length of the CDR3 is 14 residues.

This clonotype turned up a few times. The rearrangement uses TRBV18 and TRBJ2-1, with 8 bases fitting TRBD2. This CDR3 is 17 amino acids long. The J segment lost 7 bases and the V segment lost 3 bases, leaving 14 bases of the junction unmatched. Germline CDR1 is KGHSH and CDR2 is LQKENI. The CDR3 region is CASSPGHYGAGENEQFF. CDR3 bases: TGTGCCAGCTCACCTGGGCACTATGGAGCGGGAGAAAATGAGCAGTTCTTC.

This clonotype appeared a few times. CDR3 nucleotides: TGCAGTGCTAGGGGTAGCGGGATAGGTGAGCAGTTCTTC. Translation gives CSARGSGIGEQFF. The chain employs TRBV20-1 and TRBJ2-1, with 8 nucleotides matching TRBD2. The CDR3 has 13 residues. After removal of 3 bases from V and 9 bases from J, the junction contained 7 bases not matched to a gene. Germline V lookup: CDR1 DFQATT, CDR2 SNEGSKA (reference sequence).

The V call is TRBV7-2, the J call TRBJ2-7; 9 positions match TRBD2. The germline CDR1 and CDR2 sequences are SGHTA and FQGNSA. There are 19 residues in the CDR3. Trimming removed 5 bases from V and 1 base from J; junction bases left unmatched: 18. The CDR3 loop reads CASSLTPQLAGPTSYEQYF. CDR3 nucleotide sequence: TGTGCCAGCAGCCTTACCCCCCAACTAGCGGGTCCTACTTCCTACGAGCAGTACTTC.

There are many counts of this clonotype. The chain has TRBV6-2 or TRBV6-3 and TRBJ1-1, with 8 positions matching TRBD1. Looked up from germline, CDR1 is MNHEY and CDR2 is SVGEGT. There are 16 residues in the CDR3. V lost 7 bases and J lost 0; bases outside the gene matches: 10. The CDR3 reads CASKDDPGGMNTEAFF. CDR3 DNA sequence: TGTGCCAGCAAGGACGACCCAGGGGGCATGAACACTGAAGCTTTCTTT.

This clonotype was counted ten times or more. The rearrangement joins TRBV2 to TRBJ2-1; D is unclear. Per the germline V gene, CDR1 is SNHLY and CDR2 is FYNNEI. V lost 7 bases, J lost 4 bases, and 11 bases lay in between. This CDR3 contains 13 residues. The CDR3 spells CASKSAVYNEQFF. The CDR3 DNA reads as TGTGCCAGCAAATCCGCTGTGTACAATGAGCAGTTCTTC.

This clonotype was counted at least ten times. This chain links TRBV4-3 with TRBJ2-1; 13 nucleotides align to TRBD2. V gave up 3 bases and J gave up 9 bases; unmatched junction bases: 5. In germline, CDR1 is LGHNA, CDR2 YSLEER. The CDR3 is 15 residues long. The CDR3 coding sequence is TGCGCCAGCAGCCATGGGGGACTAGCGGGAAGTGAGCAGTTCTTC. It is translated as CASSHGGLAGSEQFF.

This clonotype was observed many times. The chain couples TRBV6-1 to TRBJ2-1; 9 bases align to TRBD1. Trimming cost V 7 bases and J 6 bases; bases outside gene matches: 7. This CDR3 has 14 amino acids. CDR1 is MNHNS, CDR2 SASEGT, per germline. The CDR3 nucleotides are TGTGCCAGCACCTCCGGGACAGGGATCAATGAGCAGTTCTTC. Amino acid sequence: CASTSGTGINEQFF.

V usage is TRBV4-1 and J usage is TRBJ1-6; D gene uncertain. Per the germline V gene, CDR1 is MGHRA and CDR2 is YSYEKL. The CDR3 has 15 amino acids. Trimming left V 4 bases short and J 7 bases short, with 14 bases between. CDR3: CASSLRGSENSPLHF. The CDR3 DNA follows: TGCGCCAGCAGCCTACGTGGTAGTGAGAATTCACCCCTCCACTTT.

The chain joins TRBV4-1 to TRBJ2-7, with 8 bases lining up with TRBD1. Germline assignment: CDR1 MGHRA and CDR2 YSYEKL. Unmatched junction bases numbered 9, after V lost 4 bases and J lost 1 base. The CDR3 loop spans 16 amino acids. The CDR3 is CASSPSGTGRSYEQYF. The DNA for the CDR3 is TGCGCCAGCAGCCCTTCAGGGACAGGTAGATCCTACGAGCAGTACTTC.

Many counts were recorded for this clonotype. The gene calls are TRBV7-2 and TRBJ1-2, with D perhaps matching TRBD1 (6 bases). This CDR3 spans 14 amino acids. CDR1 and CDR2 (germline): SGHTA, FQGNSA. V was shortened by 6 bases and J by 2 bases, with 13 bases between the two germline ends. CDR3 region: CASRIAGDNYGYTF. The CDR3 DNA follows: TGTGCCAGCAGGATAGCAGGGGACAACTATGGCTACACCTTC.

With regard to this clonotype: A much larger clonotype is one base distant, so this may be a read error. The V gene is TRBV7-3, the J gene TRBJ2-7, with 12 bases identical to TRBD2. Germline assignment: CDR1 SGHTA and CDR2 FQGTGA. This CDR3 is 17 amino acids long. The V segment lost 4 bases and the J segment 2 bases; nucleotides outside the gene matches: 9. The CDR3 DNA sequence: TGTGCCAGCAGCTATACAAGGGGGACTAGCGGGCCCTACGAGCAGTACTTC. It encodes CASSYTRGTSGPYEQYF.

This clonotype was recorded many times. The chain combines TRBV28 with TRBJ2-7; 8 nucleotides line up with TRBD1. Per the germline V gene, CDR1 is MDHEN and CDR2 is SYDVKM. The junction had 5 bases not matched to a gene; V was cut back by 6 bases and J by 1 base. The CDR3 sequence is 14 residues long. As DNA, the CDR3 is TGTGCCAGCAGGGACAGGGATCCTTCCTACGAGCAGTACTTC. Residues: CASRDRDPSYEQYF. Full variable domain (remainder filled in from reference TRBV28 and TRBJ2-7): DVKVTQSSRYLVKRTGEKVFLECVQDMDHENMFWYRQDPGLGLRLIYFSYDVKMKEKGDIPEGYSVSREKKERFSLILESASTNQTSMYLCASRDRDPSYEQYFGPGTRLTVT.

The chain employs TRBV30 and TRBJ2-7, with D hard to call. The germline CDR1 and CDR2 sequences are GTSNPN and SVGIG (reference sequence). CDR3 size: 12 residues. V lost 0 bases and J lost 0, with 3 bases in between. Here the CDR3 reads CAWSVSSYEQYF. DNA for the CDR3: TGTGCCTGGAGTGTAAGCTCCTACGAGCAGTACTTC.